This TCR beta chain was sequenced during a study of Ad26.COV2.S vaccination and SARS-CoV-2 variants. This sample's treatment: roughly 20 received Ad26.COV2.S at low or high dose, single or two shots; 5 received placebo; per-sample allocation not given. Samples analyzed were those drawn on day 63 after the first vaccine or placebo injection. At a Boston site, the person donating was an adult of 18-55 years. In the vaccine, an Ad26 vector expressed the SARS-CoV-2 spike of the Wuhan strain. Here immunoSEQ multiplex PCR was the method, and the copy in TCRdb shows in-frame clones only, minus some. The sample lists 350,000 to 500,000 clones; 88% were seen once. This CDR3 contains 14 residues. Per germline, CDR1 SGHNT and CDR2 YYREEE (reference sequence). V shed 5 bases and J shed 2 bases, with 11 bases lying between them.

The chain has TRBV5-4 and TRBJ2-1; D not certain. Material: peripheral blood, obtained in a trial of Ad26.COV2.S vaccine versus placebo. This sequence was found in a person between 18 and 60 years old who received the Ad26.COV2.S COVID-19 vaccine or a placebo. The CDR3, as DNA: TGTGCCAGCAGTAACGACTGGGCCTACAATGAGCAGTTCTTC. Translation gives CASSNDWAYNEQFF.